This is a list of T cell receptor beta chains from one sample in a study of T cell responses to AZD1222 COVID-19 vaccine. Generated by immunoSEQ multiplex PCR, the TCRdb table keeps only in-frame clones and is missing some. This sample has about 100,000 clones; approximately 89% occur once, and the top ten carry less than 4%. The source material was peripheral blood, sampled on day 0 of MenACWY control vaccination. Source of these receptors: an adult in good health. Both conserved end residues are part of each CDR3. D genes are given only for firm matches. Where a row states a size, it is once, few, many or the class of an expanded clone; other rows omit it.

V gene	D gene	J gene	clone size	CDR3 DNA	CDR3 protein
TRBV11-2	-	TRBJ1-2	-	TGTGCCAGCAGAACCGTTCGGACCTTTAACTATGGCTACACCTTC	CASRTVRTFNYGYTF
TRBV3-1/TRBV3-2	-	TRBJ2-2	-	TGTGCCAGCAGCCAAGGATACGGGGCCGGGGAGCTGTTTTTT	CASSQGYGAGELFF
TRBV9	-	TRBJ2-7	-	TGTGCCAGCAGCGTACGTGACAGGTTAGATGAGCAGTACTTC	CASSVRDRLDEQYF
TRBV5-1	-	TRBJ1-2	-	TGCGCCAGCAGCGTAGGTGAGGTAAACTATGGCTACACCTTC	CASSVGEVNYGYTF
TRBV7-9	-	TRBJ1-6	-	TGTGCCAGCAGCTTAGTGGGTGGGGTGAATTCACCCCTCCACTTT	CASSLVGGVNSPLHF
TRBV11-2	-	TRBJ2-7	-	TGTGCCAGCAGCTTGGGGTCTAAAGGGGAGCAGTACTTC	CASSLGSKGEQYF
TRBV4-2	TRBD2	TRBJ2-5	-	TGTGCCAGCAGTCATAACCCCGGGACTACACAAGAGACCCAGTACTTC	CASSHNPGTTQETQYF
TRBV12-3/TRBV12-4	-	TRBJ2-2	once	TGTGCCAGCGGATCATACCGCACCGGGGAGCTGTTTTTT	CASGSYRTGELFF
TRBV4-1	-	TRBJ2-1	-	TGCGCCAGCAGCCCCAGAGGGCATGAGCAGTTCTTC	CASSPRGHEQFF
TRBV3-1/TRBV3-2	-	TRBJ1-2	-	TGTGCCAGCAGCCAAGTCAGGGGAAGGCATGGCTACACCTTC	CASSQVRGRHGYTF
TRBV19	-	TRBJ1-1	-	TGTGCCAGTACCGAATCCAGGGCTAGCACTGAAGCTTTCTTT	CASTESRASTEAFF
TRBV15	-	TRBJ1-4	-	TGTGCCACCAGCAGAGATCCCGGGGCAACTAATGAAAAACTGTTTTTT	CATSRDPGATNEKLFF
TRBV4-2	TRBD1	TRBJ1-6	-	TGTGCCAGCAGCCAAGATAGAAGATCGGGGACAGGGGATTCACCCCTCCACTTT	CASSQDRRSGTGDSPLHF
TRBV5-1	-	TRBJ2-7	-	TGCGCCAGCAGCTTGTTCGGGGGCGAGCAGTACTTC	CASSLFGGEQYF
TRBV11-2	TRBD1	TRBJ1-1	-	TGTGCCAGCAGCCCAAGTTCCGGGACAGAGACCACTGAAGCTTTCTTT	CASSPSSGTETTEAFF
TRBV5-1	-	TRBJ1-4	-	TGCGCCAGCAGCCGCCAAGGCCTCGGAAATGAAAAACTGTTTTTT	CASSRQGLGNEKLFF
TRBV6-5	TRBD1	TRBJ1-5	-	TGTGCCAGCAGTCGGACAGGGGTCAATCAGCCCCAGCATTTT	CASSRTGVNQPQHF
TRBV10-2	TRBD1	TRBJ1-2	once	TGCGCCACCTCCCCAAACGCCGGGACAGATCCAAGTGGCTACACCTTC	CATSPNAGTDPSGYTF
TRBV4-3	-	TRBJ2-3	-	TGCGCCAGCAGCCACGCCGTAAACACAGATACGCAGTATTTT	CASSHAVNTDTQYF
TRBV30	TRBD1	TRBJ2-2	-	TGTGCCTGGAGCGGGGGGACAGGGCACACCGGGGAGCTGTTTTTT	CAWSGGTGHTGELFF
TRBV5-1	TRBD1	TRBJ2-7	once	TGCGCCAGCAGCTTGGGCCAGGGGGAATACGAGCAGTACTTC	CASSLGQGEYEQYF
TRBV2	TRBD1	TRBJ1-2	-	TGTGCCAGCAGTCTCACAGGGGAATCGAGTGGCTACACCTTC	CASSLTGESSGYTF